This T cell receptor (beta chain) was obtained from a study of post-analysis software for immune sequencing data. In this sample, this clonotype turned up a few times. Its antigen remains unidentified. Study observations and caveats: Among multiple sclerosis patients, normalized Chao1 diversity was significantly below that of controls. Patients used a handful of TRBV segments, including TRBV5-6, TRBV5-1 and TRBV20-1, more often than controls.

The germline gives CDR1 SGHTA, CDR2 FQGNSA. V was pared by 4 bases and J by 0 bases, with 16 bases between. The CDR3 extends over 16 amino acids. Unique molecular identifiers featured in each of the TCR beta cDNA libraries. TCRdb re-analysed the PCR reads in MiXCR, keeping a single row per CDR3 protein. The table records fewer than 900,000 distinct CDR3 sequences, 46% of them present only once. The sample consisted of blood. V gene TRBV7-2 combines with J gene TRBJ2-7; D perhaps matches TRBD2 (7 bases). The origin of this receptor is a girl between 10 and 17 years old with multiple sclerosis. The CDR3 DNA reads TGTGCCAGCAGCTCGGGGGGCCTAGCAAGCTCCTACGAGCAGTACTTC. This encodes CASSSGGLASSYEQYF.